This T cell receptor beta chain comes out of a study of cytomegalovirus exposure and HLA in healthy donors. Study-wide context: The 90 to 150 validation repertoires used a platform that matched the one used for the 550 to 800 first-cohort repertoires, as a later analysis reported. Whole-study findings and limits: In vitro, a few CMV-associated chains proved specific for CMV antigens.

The assay was immunoSEQ multiplex PCR, and TCRdb's table has in-frame clones only and misses some. The table includes 150,000 to 200,000 clones, 75% to 90% detected once. CDR3 length equals 14 residues. Germline assignment: CDR1 MNHNS and CDR2 SASEGT. The germline V and J ends were trimmed by 0 bases and 6 bases, with 10 bases remaining between them. The study drew the donors from its approximately 110-subject validation cohort, separate from the roughly 710-subject first cohort. Points on this clone: Its antigen is as yet unknown.

The J gene is TRBJ2-3, the V gene TRBV6-1; D call uncertain. Source material: PBMCs. This TCR was recovered from a woman aged 18-29 years in good health and CMV-seronegative. CDR3 residues: CASSEALPRDTQYF. Written as DNA, the CDR3 is TGTGCCAGCAGTGAAGCGCTTCCCCGGGATACGCAGTATTTT.